Each of the 4 T cell receptor beta chains below was sequenced from the same sample in a study of cytomegalovirus exposure and HLA in healthy donors. The study ran its PCR with 60 Vbeta and 13 Jbeta primers. The data were produced by immunoSEQ multiplex PCR, yet TCRdb's version contains in-frame clones alone and is incomplete. Among around 120,000 clones, roughly 78% were seen once, and the ten largest hold under 3%. The specimen sequenced was PBMCs. All receptors come from a man under 40 in good health and CMV-seronegative.

V usage is TRBV27 and J usage is TRBJ1-2; 9 nucleotides match TRBD1. The CDR3 contains 14 residues. V lost 5 bases, J lost 6 bases, and 7 bases stayed unmatched. In germline, CDR1 is MNHEY, CDR2 SMNVEV (reference sequence). The CDR3 reads CASSAGQGRNGYTF. In DNA, the CDR3 is TGTGCCAGCAGTGCCGGACAGGGGAGAAATGGCTACACCTTC.

The genes are TRBV29-1 and TRBJ2-5; no clear D gene. The V end lost 0 bases, the J end lost 1 base, and 9 bases lay between the germline ends. The CDR3 is 14 residues long. CDR1 is SQVTM and CDR2 is ANQGSEA in the germline V gene. Here the CDR3 reads CSVEDVEFQETQYF. The CDR3 DNA follows: TGCAGCGTTGAAGATGTAGAGTTCCAAGAGACCCAGTACTTC.

This clone came up a few times. The rearrangement uses TRBV4-1 and TRBJ1-1; D unclear. The germline V gene encodes CDR1 MGHRA and CDR2 YSYEKL. The V end lost 1 base, the J end lost 1 base, and 13 bases lay between the germline ends. There are 16 residues in the CDR3. The CDR3 sequence: CASSQVVSGGNTEAFF. The CDR3 DNA is TGCGCCAGCAGCCAAGTTGTCAGCGGCGGGAACACTGAAGCTTTCTTT.

As concerns this clone: Within the sample, other DNA sequences also encode this same CDR3. This chain joins TRBV18 and TRBJ1-1; D not certain. The CDR3 contains 14 residues. Germline loops: CDR1 KGHSH, CDR2 LQKENI. Trimming removed 1 base at V and 1 base at J, with 7 bases between. In DNA form, the CDR3 reads TGTGCCAGCTCACCACGTTCGGGGAACACTGAAGCTTTCTTT. This gives the protein CASSPRSGNTEAFF.